These 18 T cell receptor beta chains originate from one sample sequenced in a study of T cell responses to AZD1222 COVID-19 vaccine. Some clones are missing from TCRdb's copy, which holds only in-frame ones; the method was immunoSEQ multiplex PCR. This sample has roughly 99,000 clones, with roughly nine tenths found just once. The material sequenced was peripheral blood, taken on day 0 of AZD1222 vaccination. The receptors shown here come from an adult in good health.

The chain is built from TRBV7-3 and TRBJ2-1; 11 positions agree with TRBD2. Trimming took 5 bases from V and 5 from J; bases not matched to a gene: 5. CDR3 size: 15 residues. Germline loops: CDR1 SGHTA, CDR2 FQGTGA. CDR3 nucleotide sequence: TGTGCCAGCAGCCAACGACTAGCGGGAAACAATGAGCAGTTCTTC. This codes for CASSQRLAGNNEQFF.

J is TRBJ2-7 and V is TRBV11-3; 9 bases fit TRBD2. The ends lost 4 bases at V and 4 bases at J; junction bases unmatched: 14. The CDR3 is 17 residues long. Germline CDR1 SGHNT, CDR2 YENEEA. CDR3 loop: CASSSRPSGIWDYEQYF. The CDR3 DNA reads as TGTGCCAGCAGCTCCCGGCCTAGCGGGATTTGGGATTACGAGCAGTACTTC.

The chain joins TRBV28 to TRBJ2-1; 7 bases align to TRBD1. After removal of 5 bases from V and 7 bases from J, the junction contained 11 bases not matched to a gene. The CDR3 totals 15 residues. CDR1 is MDHEN and CDR2 is SYDVKM in the germline V gene. CDR3 coding DNA: TGTGCCAGCAGTCCCTACAGGGGTACTGGGAATGAGCAGTTCTTC. It translates to CASSPYRGTGNEQFF.

This rearrangement joins TRBV11-2 to TRBJ1-6; TRBD1 might be the D (6 bases). The CDR3 sequence is 17 residues long. Germline V gene sequence: CDR1 SGHAT, CDR2 FQNNGV. The ends were cut back, 0 bases at V and 14 bases at J, with 23 bases in the middle. The CDR3 reads CASSLDLQTGPRGSLHF. The CDR3 DNA reads as TGTGCCAGCAGCTTAGATCTCCAAACAGGCCCGAGGGGGTCCCTCCACTTT.

This chain connects TRBV7-6 to TRBJ2-3; D uncertain. Germline CDR1 reads SGHVS; CDR2 reads FNYEAQ. This CDR3 has 14 amino acids. V gave up 3 bases and J gave up 1 base, with 8 bases separating them. The CDR3 sequence is CASSFGERTDTQYF. In DNA, the CDR3 is TGTGCCAGCAGCTTCGGCGAACGCACAGATACGCAGTATTTT.

The gene calls are TRBV19 and TRBJ1-6, with D unresolved. Germline loops: CDR1 LNHDA, CDR2 SQIVND (reference sequence). The CDR3 has 15 amino acids. Trimming cost V 3 bases and J 7 bases, with 13 bases left between them. DNA of the CDR3: TGTGCCAGTAGTATCGGGCCCCCGGGGAATTCACCCCTCCACTTT. It is translated as CASSIGPPGNSPLHF.

The rearrangement joins TRBV28 to TRBJ1-1, with D possibly matching TRBD1 (5 bases). V dropped 3 bases and J dropped 4 bases, with 9 bases sitting between them. The germline CDR1 and CDR2 sequences are MDHEN and SYDVKM. The CDR3 is 13 amino acids. The CDR3 here is CASSFWGSTEAFF. The CDR3 DNA is TGTGCCAGCAGTTTTTGGGGGAGCACTGAAGCTTTCTTT.

The chain is built from TRBV7-6 and TRBJ2-1, with a possible D match to TRBD1 (5 bases). The V gene's germline CDR1 is SGHVS and CDR2 FNYEAQ. This CDR3 spans 15 amino acids. Trimming cost V 1 base and J 4 bases, with 11 bases left between them. This CDR3 reads CASSLGVDSYNEQFF. The DNA for the CDR3 is TGTGCCAGCAGCTTAGGGGTAGACAGTTACAATGAGCAGTTCTTC.

This clone was observed once. The chain carries TRBV5-8 and TRBJ1-1; 7 nucleotides line up with TRBD1. This CDR3 spans 15 amino acids. The trim removed 0 bases at V and 5 bases at J, leaving 7 bases unmatched. CDR1 is SGHTS and CDR2 is YDEGEE in the germline V gene. Here the CDR3 reads CASSLGQGEVTEAFF. The DNA for the CDR3 is TGTGCCAGCAGCTTGGGACAGGGAGAGGTAACTGAAGCTTTCTTT.

The genes are TRBV7-3 and TRBJ2-1; 7 bases agree with TRBD1. Germline lookup yields CDR1 SGHTA and CDR2 FQGTGA. V lost 2 bases to trimming and J lost 10 bases; unmatched junction nucleotides: 8. The CDR3 length is 14 residues. The CDR3 DNA sequence: TGTGCCAGCAGCTTAGAACAGGGGTTAACGGAGCAGTTCTTC. This gives the protein CASSLEQGLTEQFF.

The rearrangement joins TRBV5-1 to TRBJ1-1; weak D call: TRBD1 (5 bases). CDR3 length equals 14 residues. V shed 4 bases and J shed 1 base, with 11 bases lying between them. Germline assignment: CDR1 SGHRS and CDR2 YFSETQ. Here the CDR3 reads CASSRGQGNTEAFF. The CDR3 DNA reads as TGCGCCAGCAGCCGGGGCCAGGGGAACACTGAAGCTTTCTTT. Variable domain in full (rest from reference TRBV5-1 and TRBJ1-1): KAGVTQTPRYLIKTRGQQVTLSCSPISGHRSVSWYQQTPGQGLQFLFEYFSETQRNKGNFPGRFSGRQFSNSRSEMNVSTLELGDSALYLCASSRGQGNTEAFFGQGTRLTVV.

A few counts support this clone. This rearrangement joins TRBV7-8 to TRBJ2-5; D unclear. Germline V gene lookup returns CDR1 SGHVS and CDR2 FQNEAQ. The length of the CDR3 is 11 residues. Trimming stripped 5 bases from V and 1 base from J, with 2 bases between. The DNA of the CDR3 is TGTGCCAGCAGCCTCCAAGAGACCCAGTACTTC. Amino acid sequence: CASSLQETQYF.

The chain carries TRBV5-1 and TRBJ1-1; 9 positions agree with TRBD1. The J segment lost 5 bases and the V segment lost 4 bases, leaving 9 bases of the junction unmatched. The CDR3 extends over 15 amino acids. In germline, CDR1 is SGHRS, CDR2 YFSETQ. This CDR3 reads CASSRGTGQVTEAFF. The CDR3 bases are TGCGCCAGCAGCCGCGGGACAGGGCAGGTAACTGAAGCTTTCTTT.

The V and J genes are TRBV11-3 and TRBJ2-1; 7 bases are shared with TRBD1. Losses at the gene ends were 3 bases for V and 5 bases for J; bases not matched to a gene: 7. There are 15 residues in the CDR3. From germline, CDR1 is SGHNT and CDR2 YENEEA. The CDR3 spells CASSLTPGTDNEQFF. DNA for the CDR3: TGTGCCAGCAGCTTGACCCCCGGGACAGACAATGAGCAGTTCTTC.

J is TRBJ2-1 and V is TRBV5-1, with D perhaps TRBD1 (7 bases). Germline V gene lookup returns CDR1 SGHRS and CDR2 YFSETQ. V lost 0 bases to trimming and J lost 7 bases, with 17 bases between them. The CDR3 is made up of 16 amino acids. CDR3 loop: CASSLGNSGGTNEQFF. The CDR3 DNA follows: TGCGCCAGCAGCTTGGGAAATTCAGGGGGGACGAATGAGCAGTTCTTC.

The chain is built from TRBV11-2 and TRBJ1-1; D may be TRBD1 (5 bases). Germline CDR1 is SGHAT and CDR2 is FQNNGV. The CDR3 length is 13 residues. The V end lost 7 bases, the J end lost 2 bases, and 11 bases lay between the germline ends. The CDR3 DNA reads as TGTGCCAGCACACCGGGGGTCAACACTGAAGCTTTCTTT. It specifies CASTPGVNTEAFF.

V usage is TRBV29-1 and J usage is TRBJ1-1, with no clear D. The germline V and J ends were trimmed by 3 bases and 5 bases, with 10 bases remaining between them. CDR1 is SQVTM and CDR2 is ANQGSEA in the germline V gene. This CDR3 has 12 amino acids. In nucleotides, the CDR3 is TGCAGCGTTGACGGTGGAGGGACTGAAGCTTTCTTT. Residues: CSVDGGGTEAFF.

The chain recombines TRBV24-1 with TRBJ2-3; D call uncertain. V was cut by 3 bases and J by 2 bases, with 5 bases left in between. Germline CDR1 is KGHDR and CDR2 is SFDVKD. There are 13 residues in the CDR3. The CDR3 DNA reads TGTGCCACCAGTGATACCCTCACAGATACGCAGTATTTT. It translates to CATSDTLTDTQYF.